The 14 T cell receptor beta chains given below trace back to one sample, sequenced in a study of T cell repertoires in cytomegalovirus infection (dated by TCRdb to the late 2010s). The sample's treatment or condition label, decoded: in vitro stimulation with specific CMV peptide epitopes to enrich CMV-specific T cells. Antigen specificity for these receptors is unknown. Sequencing was carried out with an Illumina HiSeq 1500. TCRdb reworked the public reads: Q25 trimming with fastp, MiXCR clone assembly, productive beta chains retained. Rows are unified per CDR3 protein, each entry keeping the most common DNA and genes. The sample profile shows about 500,000 distinct CDR3 sequences; roughly a third of them were found once. In total, the top ten clones hold roughly 16% of the sample. The source was cultured PBMCs, collected from culture after CMV antigen stimulation. These receptors all stem from a human donor in good health (CMV status not recorded). Some clones in this sample may be carry-over from other donors' samples.

This clonotype was counted a few times. The V and J genes are TRBV7-6 and TRBJ2-5; D possibly matches TRBD1 or TRBD2 (6 bases each). Trimming pared 4 bases from V and 5 bases from J, leaving 20 bases between. Germline V gives CDR1 SGHVS, CDR2 FNYEAQ. The CDR3 is made up of 16 amino acids. CDR3 residues: CASSSLVAGGPETQYF. CDR3 DNA: TGTGCCAGCAGCTCCCTTGTTGCCGGGGGCCCGGAGACCCAGTACTTC.

The chain has TRBV12-5 and TRBJ2-3; maybe TRBD2 (6 bases). Germline lookup yields CDR1 LGHNT and CDR2 FRNRAP. There are 15 residues in the CDR3. Trimming shortened V by 0 bases and J by 6 bases, and 13 bases separated the two germline ends. DNA of the CDR3: TGTGCTAGTGGTTTGGTGCTCGGACGGGGGGATACGCAGTATTTT. It translates to CASGLVLGRGDTQYF.

The V call is TRBV2, the J call TRBJ1-5; D not certain. The ends were cut back, 7 bases at V and 6 bases at J, with 10 bases in the middle. This CDR3 region has 12 residues. Germline CDR1 and CDR2: SNHLY and FYNNEI. The CDR3 sequence is CASTLAGQPQHF. In DNA, the CDR3 is TGTGCCAGCACTTTGGCGGGTCAGCCCCAGCATTTT. The variable domain in full, completed from reference TRBV2 and TRBJ1-5, reads EPEVTQTPSHQVTQMGQEVILRCVPISNHLYFYWYRQILGQKVEFLVSFYNNEISEKSEIFDDQFSVERPDGSNFTLKIRSTKLEDSAMYFCASTLAGQPQHFGDGTRLSIL.

The rearrangement joins TRBV20-1 to TRBJ2-5; D is possibly TRBD1 (7 bases). V dropped 1 base and J dropped 5 bases, with 23 bases sitting between them. CDR3 length equals 17 residues. Germline CDR1 DFQATT, CDR2 SNEGSKA (reference sequence). Here the CDR3 reads CSARAPRRRGLGETQYF. The CDR3 DNA follows: TGCAGTGCTAGAGCCCCCAGGAGGAGGGGGCTGGGGGAGACCCAGTACTTC.

In its sample, this clonotype was seen many times. The gene calls are TRBV2 and TRBJ1-5; 8 bases fit TRBD1. V shed 1 base, J shed 6 bases, and the junction held 5 bases outside the gene matches. Germline CDR1 and CDR2: SNHLY and FYNNEI. The CDR3 runs to 15 residues. The CDR3 protein is CASSEEVTGVQPQHF. DNA of the CDR3: TGTGCCAGCAGTGAAGAGGTGACAGGGGTTCAGCCCCAGCATTTT. Based on the CDR3 plus reference TRBV2 and TRBJ1-5, the full variable domain is EPEVTQTPSHQVTQMGQEVILRCVPISNHLYFYWYRQILGQKVEFLVSFYNNEISEKSEIFDDQFSVERPDGSNFTLKIRSTKLEDSAMYFCASSEEVTGVQPQHFGDGTRLSIL.

To note about this clonotype: This CDR3 is missing its conserved last phenylalanine or tryptophan, likely due to a read error. J is TRBJ1-5 and V is TRBV6-5, with D perhaps TRBD1 (5 bases). The CDR3 loop spans 13 amino acids. Per the germline V gene, CDR1 is MNHEY and CDR2 is SVGAGI. Trimming removed 2 bases at V and 4 bases at J, with 6 bases between. CDR3 amino acids: CASSYRGNQPQHS. CDR3 coding DNA: TGTGCCAGCAGTTACCGGGGGAATCAGCCCCAGCATTCT.

The V gene is TRBV7-6, the J gene TRBJ2-3, with 13 bases identical to TRBD2. CDR1 and CDR2 from the germline V gene are SGHVS and FNYEAQ. The CDR3 runs 17 residues. With V trimmed by 5 bases and J by 3 bases, 8 bases remained unmatched. The CDR3 sequence: CASSRTSGSVPTDTQYF. CDR3 in DNA: TGTGCCAGCAGCCGGACTAGCGGGAGCGTCCCGACAGATACGCAGTATTTT. Full variable domain (rest looked up from reference TRBV7-6 and TRBJ2-3): GAGVSQSPRYKVTKRGQDVALRCDPISGHVSLYWYRQALGQGPEFLTYFNYEAQQDKSGLPNDRFSAERPEGSISTLTIQRTEQRDSAMYRCASSRTSGSVPTDTQYFGPGTRLTVL.

This clonotype showed up just once. The genes are TRBV3-1 and TRBJ1-6; D is possibly TRBD1 (5 bases). CDR1 and CDR2 (germline): LGHDT, YNNKEL (reference sequence). The CDR3 totals 15 residues. Trimming stripped 7 bases from V and 7 bases from J, with 17 bases between. The CDR3 spells CASTPSLGTNSPLHF. The CDR3 nucleotides read TGTGCCAGCACTCCAAGTTTGGGGACGAATTCACCCCTCCACTTT.

The table lists this clonotype with many counts. J is TRBJ1-5 and V is TRBV5-1; TRBD1 aligns across 7 bases. Germline V gene data show CDR1 as SGHRS and CDR2 as YFSETQ. This CDR3 contains 16 residues. J gave up 2 bases and V 0 bases, and 5 bases lay outside the gene matches. For the CDR3, the DNA is TGCGCCAGCAGCTTGGGGGAGGGGGCCGGCAATCAGCCCCAGCATTTT. It codes for CASSLGEGAGNQPQHF.

This clonotype has just a few counts. V is TRBV19 and J is TRBJ1-5; D remains ambiguous. V was cut by 2 bases and J by 3 bases, with 11 bases left in between. Looked up from germline, CDR1 is LNHDA and CDR2 is SQIVND (reference sequence). The length of the CDR3 is 15 residues. The CDR3 sequence is CASSIINPNNQPQHF. CDR3 coding DNA: TGTGCCAGTAGTATAATAAACCCCAACAATCAGCCCCAGCATTTT.

The chain combines TRBV15 with TRBJ2-7; no reliable D call. Trimming cost V 0 bases and J 2 bases, with 8 bases left between them. Germline V CDR1 and CDR2: LNHNV, YYDKDF (reference sequence). The CDR3 spans 14 residues. The CDR3 coding sequence is TGTGCCACCAGCAGAGATTACTTCACCTACGAGCAGTACGTC. Translation: CATSRDYFTYEQYV.

This chain uses TRBV6-1 with TRBJ1-5, with D unresolved. This CDR3 spans 15 amino acids. The germline V gene has CDR1 MNHNS and CDR2 SASEGT. V dropped 5 bases and J dropped 3 bases, with 14 bases sitting between them. In DNA, the CDR3 is TGTGCCAGCAGTCCACTCATGAGGGACAATCAGCCCCAGCATTTT. Protein product: CASSPLMRDNQPQHF.

This clonotype showed up just a few times. The V and J genes are TRBV6-2 or TRBV6-3 and TRBJ1-5, with no clear D. The V end lost 5 bases, the J end lost 5 bases, and 13 bases lay between the germline ends. CDR1 and CDR2 (germline): MNHEY, SVGEGT. The CDR3 is 14 residues long. CDR3 protein: CASSSAATYQPQHF. DNA for the CDR3: TGTGCCAGCAGTAGTGCCGCGACATATCAGCCCCAGCATTTT.

The chain joins TRBV11-2 to TRBJ2-5, with D hard to call. V dropped 6 bases and J dropped 5 bases, with 13 bases sitting between them. CDR1 is SGHAT and CDR2 is FQNNGV in the germline V gene. The CDR3 runs 13 residues. CDR3 in amino acids: CASRFISLETQYF. CDR3 in DNA: TGTGCCAGCAGATTTATATCATTGGAGACCCAGTACTTC. Supplemented by reference TRBV11-2 and TRBJ2-5, the full variable domain reads EAGVAQSPRYKIIEKRQSVAFWCNPISGHATLYWYQQILGQGPKLLIQFQNNGVVDDSQLPKDRFSAERLKGVDSTLKIQPAKLEDSAVYLCASRFISLETQYFGPGTRLLVL.